This T cell receptor beta chain was sequenced for a study of post-analysis software for immune sequencing data. Study at large: In terms of disease course, relapsing-remitting, secondary progressive and progressive-relapsing multiple sclerosis were included.

Worth noting for this clonotype: No antigen is known for it.

V was pared by 2 bases and J by 6 bases, with 13 bases between. CDR3 length equals 14 residues. CDR1 and CDR2 (germline): SGHNT, YYREEE (reference sequence). General study points: Significantly lower normalized Chao1 diversity was found in patients with multiple sclerosis relative to controls. Relative to controls, patients had a handful of TRBV segments at higher frequency, with TRBV5-6, TRBV5-1 and TRBV20-1 among these.

Researchers reported that TCR beta cDNA libraries carried unique molecular identifiers. TCRdb recomputed calls from the PCR reads with MiXCR, one row per CDR3 protein. The sample has 430,000 or so distinct CDR3 sequences, about 40% seen once; the top ten hold approximately 7.7%. This chain connects TRBV5-4 to TRBJ2-3; D possibly uses TRBD1 or TRBD2 (5 bases each). This sequence was found in a girl aged 2-15 years with multiple sclerosis. The source material was blood. The CDR3: CASSFLVGVDTQYF. Here the CDR3 DNA reads TGTGCCAGCAGCTTCTTAGTGGGGGTGGATACGCAGTATTTT.